Following are 21 T cell receptor beta chains from one sample sequenced in a study of identifying expanded T cells in peripheral blood (dated by TCRdb to between 2017 and 2020). The library was built by means of the immunoSEQ multiplex PCR assay. The clones in this table, taken by TCRdb from immuneACCESS, are in-frame only. Not every clone is retained; where verified, under half of the shortfall comes from an unresolved V gene, and the cause of the rest is unknown. Recorded for this sample are some 93,000 clones; roughly 86% of them occurred a single time. The ten largest clones add up to around 4% of the sample. The specimen was blood. The receptors here all came from a person aged 18 to 70 in good health.

The V and J genes are TRBV9 and TRBJ2-5, with 9 bases that match TRBD1. The CDR3 is 14 residues long. After removal of 4 bases from V and 3 bases from J, the junction contained 4 bases not matched to a gene. The germline V gene encodes CDR1 SGDLS and CDR2 YYNGEE. The CDR3 nucleotides are TGTGCCAGCAGCCCAACAGGGGGCGAAGAGACCCAGTACTTC. It encodes CASSPTGGEETQYF.

V and J are TRBV19 and TRBJ1-2; the D gene is possibly TRBD1 (5 bases). CDR1 and CDR2 from the germline V gene are LNHDA and SQIVND (reference sequence). Trimming removed 4 bases at V and 8 bases at J, with 14 bases between. This CDR3 is built from 13 residues. The CDR3 region is CASSNTGQGGYTF. The CDR3 DNA reads as TGTGCCAGTAGTAATACAGGCCAAGGGGGCTACACCTTC. The variable domain in full, completed from reference TRBV19 and TRBJ1-2, reads DGGITQSPKYLFRKEGQNVTLSCEQNLNHDAMYWYRQDPGQGLRLIYYSQIVNDFQKGDIAEGYSVSREKKESFPLTVTSAQKNPTAFYLCASSNTGQGGYTFGSGTRLTVV.

The V and J genes are TRBV4-2 and TRBJ2-1; TRBD1 agrees at 7 bases. With 3 bases clipped from V and 3 bases from J, the junction kept 2 bases outside the gene matches. This CDR3 spans 14 amino acids. Germline V lookup: CDR1 LGHNA, CDR2 YNFKEQ. The CDR3 reads CASSHWDSYNEQFF. CDR3 DNA: TGTGCCAGCAGCCATTGGGACAGCTACAATGAGCAGTTCTTC.

V usage is TRBV15 and J usage is TRBJ2-1; D possibly uses TRBD1 or TRBD2 (5 bases each). The V gene's germline CDR1 is LNHNV and CDR2 YYDKDF (reference sequence). The CDR3 is 16 amino acids. V lost 3 bases and J 5 bases, leaving 17 bases between the germline ends. This CDR3 is CATSSLGRRENNEQFF. The CDR3 bases are TGTGCCACCAGCAGCTTGGGGCGTCGGGAAAACAATGAGCAGTTCTTC.

This chain joins TRBV7-9 and TRBJ1-5; D might be TRBD1 (5 bases). Germline-derived CDR1 and CDR2 are SEHNR and FQNEAQ (reference sequence). This CDR3 is 14 amino acids long. V lost 3 bases and J 0 bases, leaving 6 bases between the germline ends. The CDR3 loop is CASSLGDSNQPQHF. Here the CDR3 DNA reads TGTGCCAGCAGCTTGGGGGATAGCAATCAGCCCCAGCATTTT.

This CDR3 reads CAISEKGDNYGYTF. The DNA of the CDR3 is TGTGCCATCAGTGAGAAGGGGGACAACTATGGCTACACCTTC. V and J are TRBV10-3 and TRBJ1-2; TRBD1 might be the D (6 bases). This CDR3 is 14 amino acids long. Per the germline V gene, CDR1 is ENHRY and CDR2 is SYGVKD. V lost 2 bases, J lost 2 bases, and 9 bases lay in between.

The sample holds one count of this clone. The chain employs TRBV6-1 and TRBJ1-1, with 8 nucleotides matching TRBD1. Looked up from germline, CDR1 is MNHNS and CDR2 is SASEGT. V was clipped by 7 bases and J by 6 bases; unmatched bases: 10. This CDR3 is 14 amino acids long. The CDR3 nucleotides read TGTGCCAGCACCTTCAGGGGGCGCGGCCCTGAAGCTTTCTTT. Its translation: CASTFRGRGPEAFF.

Comments on this clone: At one end, the junction sequence differs from germline, possibly due to a read error. The chain links TRBV5-6 to TRBJ2-7; no clear D gene. The CDR3 spans 11 residues. Germline CDR1 SGHDT, CDR2 YYEEEE. This CDR3 reads CASSSLLDQAF. Written as DNA, the CDR3 is TGTGCCAGCAGCTCCCTACTGGACCAGGCCTTC.

The chain has TRBV5-6 and TRBJ2-1; no firm D call. V was shortened by 4 bases and J by 2 bases, with 13 bases between the two germline ends. Germline V gives CDR1 SGHDT, CDR2 YYEEEE. The CDR3 is 15 amino acids. CDR3 nucleotide sequence: TGTGCCAGCAGCCCCCAGGTACCTACCTACAATGAGCAGTTCTTC. It encodes CASSPQVPTYNEQFF.

Here the CDR3 DNA reads TGTGCCAGCAGTTCCGGGACAGGGAACACCGGGGAGCTGTTTTTT. Translated: CASSSGTGNTGELFF. The chain uses TRBV6-4 and TRBJ2-2; TRBD1 matches 8 bases. After removal of 5 bases from V and 1 base from J, the junction contained 3 bases not matched to a gene. The CDR3 contains 15 residues. From germline, CDR1 is MRHNA and CDR2 SNTAGT.

The chain couples TRBV28 to TRBJ1-2; D is ambiguous. The CDR3 consists of 14 residues. V dropped 3 bases and J dropped 3 bases, with 11 bases sitting between them. Germline lookup yields CDR1 MDHEN and CDR2 SYDVKM. The CDR3 loop reads CASSFRGLYYGYTF. CDR3 sequence (DNA): TGTGCCAGCAGTTTTAGAGGCCTATACTATGGCTACACCTTC.

This clone was found a few times. The chain employs TRBV11-3 and TRBJ2-1; 10 bases are shared with TRBD2. Germline trimming cut 3 bases from V and 5 bases from J; bases unmatched to any gene: 7. This CDR3 is built from 16 residues. CDR1 and CDR2 (germline): SGHNT, YENEEA. As DNA, the CDR3 is TGTGCCAGCAGCTTCTCAGCGGGGGGGCGGCACAATGAGCAGTTCTTC. Translated, it gives CASSFSAGGRHNEQFF.

This rearrangement joins TRBV30 to TRBJ2-7; 11 bases map to TRBD2. Germline CDR1 and CDR2: GTSNPN and SVGIG (reference sequence). After removal of 3 bases from V and 2 bases from J, the junction contained 6 bases not matched to a gene. The CDR3 is 15 amino acids. The CDR3 spells CAWRLAGGATYEQYF. The CDR3 nucleotides are TGTGCCTGGAGGCTAGCGGGGGGTGCCACCTACGAGCAGTACTTC.

The CDR3 region is CAWGSEFMNTEAFF. The CDR3 bases are TGTGCCTGGGGAAGCGAGTTCATGAACACTGAAGCTTTCTTT. The chain combines TRBV30 with TRBJ1-1; D gene uncertain. Germline CDR1 GTSNPN, CDR2 SVGIG (reference sequence). CDR3 length equals 14 residues. With 5 bases removed from V and 0 bases from J, the gap between germline ends came to 13 bases.

This chain connects TRBV5-6 to TRBJ2-5; no definite D call. CDR1 is SGHDT and CDR2 is YYEEEE in the germline V gene. Trimming left V 2 bases short and J 2 bases short, with 10 bases between. The CDR3 is made up of 14 amino acids. CDR3 coding DNA: TGTGCCAGCAGCTTCGTGTCGCGACAAGAGACCCAGTACTTC. Amino acid sequence: CASSFVSRQETQYF. The full variable domain, completed using reference TRBV5-6 and TRBJ2-5, is DAGVTQSPTHLIKTRGQQVTLRCSPKSGHDTVSWYQQALGQGPQFIFQYYEEEERQRGNFPDRFSGHQFPNYSSELNVNALLLGDSALYLCASSFVSRQETQYFGPGTRLLVL.

The chain employs TRBV2 and TRBJ2-5; 8 bases fit TRBD1. After removal of 6 bases from V and 2 bases from J, the junction contained 8 bases not matched to a gene. Germline V gene sequence: CDR1 SNHLY, CDR2 FYNNEI. There are 15 residues in the CDR3. The CDR3 DNA follows: TGTGCCAGCAGGGAGACAGGGGTCAAACAAGAGACCCAGTACTTC. Protein: CASRETGVKQETQYF.

CDR3 sequence: CASSLYRGLRSYEQYF. DNA of the CDR3: TGTGCCAGCAGCTTATACAGGGGGCTGAGGTCCTACGAGCAGTACTTC. The V call is TRBV7-9, the J call TRBJ2-7, with 9 bases matching TRBD1. The CDR3 spans 16 residues. V was clipped by 2 bases and J by 1 base; unmatched bases: 6. Germline CDR1 and CDR2: SEHNR and FQNEAQ (reference sequence). Full variable domain (outside the CDR3, taken from reference TRBV7-9 and TRBJ2-7): DTGVSQNPRHKITKRGQNVTFRCDPISEHNRLYWYRQTLGQGPEFLTYFQNEAQLEKSRLLSDRFSAERPKGSFSTLEIQRTEQGDSAMYLCASSLYRGLRSYEQYFGPGTRLTVT.

The rearrangement joins TRBV5-4 to TRBJ2-2; a possible D gene is TRBD1 (5 bases). The CDR3 is 15 residues long. The germline V gene has CDR1 SGHNT and CDR2 YYREEE (reference sequence). V was shortened by 4 bases and J by 1 base, with 11 bases between the two germline ends. For the CDR3, the DNA is TGTGCCAGCAGCCAGGACACGATGAACACCGGGGAGCTGTTTTTT. Translated, it gives CASSQDTMNTGELFF.

In its sample, this clone was seen once. The gene calls are TRBV19 and TRBJ2-1; a possible D gene is TRBD2 (5 bases). Between the trimmed V and J ends, which lost 3 bases and 8 bases, there was a span of 17 bases. Germline V gene lookup returns CDR1 LNHDA and CDR2 SQIVND (reference sequence). This CDR3 is 15 amino acids long. This chain's CDR3 is CASSILGLGMYEQFF. In DNA form, the CDR3 reads TGTGCCAGTAGTATCCTAGGACTGGGCATGTATGAGCAGTTCTTC.

This clone was seen a single time. V and J are TRBV7-3 and TRBJ2-3; possibly TRBD2 for D (6 bases). Trimming left V 2 bases short and J 0 bases short, with 9 bases between. Germline-derived CDR1 and CDR2 are SGHTA and FQGTGA. The CDR3 covers 15 residues. The CDR3 region has the DNA TGTGCCAGCAGCTTAGCGGGGTCTAGCACAGATACGCAGTATTTT. Residues: CASSLAGSSTDTQYF.

The CDR3 spells CASTRDRGLQPQHF. The CDR3 DNA follows: TGTGCCAGCACCCGGGACAGGGGGCTTCAGCCCCAGCATTTT. The chain has TRBV6-6 and TRBJ1-5, with 12 bases lining up with TRBD1. The CDR3 has 14 residues. V was clipped by 7 bases and J by 6 bases; unmatched bases: 4. The V gene's germline CDR1 is MNHNY and CDR2 SVGAGI (reference sequence).